These T cell receptor beta chains were read from a single sample in a study of T cell changes during pregnancy in multiple sclerosis. Assay: immunoSEQ multiplex PCR; the TCRdb copy retains only in-frame clones and omits some. The sample contains about 39,000 clones, 80% to 90% of which appear only once. The sample in question was CD4+ T cells from peripheral blood mononuclear cells, obtained before pregnancy. These receptors were taken from a female donor with multiple sclerosis, enrolled in a pregnancy study. Each CDR3 is given with its conserved first and last residue. Each record gives: D gene, clone size, J gene, V gene, CDR3 protein, CDR3 DNA. D genes are given only for firm matches. Clone size, where shown, is once, few, many, or a class for clones that have expanded.

>TRBD1|.|TRBJ2-3|TRBV5-6
CASSSTGVRDTQYF
TGTGCCAGCAGCTCCACAGGGGTAAGAGATACGCAGTATTTT
>.|.|TRBJ1-5|TRBV30
CAFAAGRNQPQHF
TGTGCCTTCGCGGCAGGGAGGAATCAGCCCCAGCATTTT
>.|.|TRBJ1-3|TRBV5-1
CASSSGQPGNTIYF
TGCGCCAGCAGCTCAGGACAGCCTGGAAACACCATATATTTT
>TRBD1|few|TRBJ2-5|TRBV6-1
CASSEWSGTGVVKTQYF
TGTGCCAGCAGTGAATGGTCCGGGACAGGGGTTGTGAAGACCCAGTACTTC
>.|.|TRBJ2-7|TRBV6-6
CASSPRTSLYEQYF
TGTGCCAGCAGTCCTCGGACATCTCTCTACGAGCAGTACTTC
>.|.|TRBJ1-2|TRBV5-1
CASTNDRLSYGYTF
TGCGCCAGCACGAACGACAGGCTCTCCTATGGCTACACCTTC
>.|.|TRBJ2-3|TRBV5-1
CASSTVRGTDTQYF
TGCGCCAGCAGTACGGTCAGGGGCACAGATACGCAGTATTTT
>TRBD2|.|TRBJ2-5|TRBV4-2
CASSQGLTSGYQETQYF
TGTGCCAGCAGCCAAGGCCTGACTAGCGGGTACCAAGAGACCCAGTACTTC
>.|once|TRBJ2-7|TRBV6-5
CASSYSIGALPGEQYF
TGTGCCAGCAGTTACTCGATAGGGGCCCTGCCAGGGGAGCAGTACTTC
>.|.|TRBJ1-2|TRBV9
CAGPGVLNYGYTF
TGTGCCGGTCCAGGGGTTCTAAACTATGGCTACACCTTC
>TRBD1|.|TRBJ1-2|TRBV2
CASSLTGGRGNYGYTF
TGTGCCAGCAGCCTTACAGGGGGCCGGGGTAACTATGGCTACACCTTC
>TRBD1|.|TRBJ1-2|TRBV30
CAWNPGQYGYTF
TGTGCCTGGAACCCGGGACAGTATGGCTACACCTTC
>.|.|TRBJ1-3|TRBV7-9
CASSLAGAASGNTIYF
TGTGCCAGCAGCTTAGCGGGGGCCGCCTCTGGAAACACCATATATTTT
>.|.|TRBJ1-1|TRBV29-1
CSAHKAGGTTEAFF
TGCAGCGCCCACAAGGCGGGGGGAACTACTGAAGCTTTCTTT
>.|.|TRBJ1-5|TRBV7-9
CASSSRNQPQHF
TGTGCCAGCAGCTCTAGAAATCAGCCCCAGCATTTT
>TRBD1|few|TRBJ2-3|TRBV6-1
CASIRDRGTDTQYF
TGTGCCAGCATCCGGGACAGGGGGACAGATACGCAGTATTTT